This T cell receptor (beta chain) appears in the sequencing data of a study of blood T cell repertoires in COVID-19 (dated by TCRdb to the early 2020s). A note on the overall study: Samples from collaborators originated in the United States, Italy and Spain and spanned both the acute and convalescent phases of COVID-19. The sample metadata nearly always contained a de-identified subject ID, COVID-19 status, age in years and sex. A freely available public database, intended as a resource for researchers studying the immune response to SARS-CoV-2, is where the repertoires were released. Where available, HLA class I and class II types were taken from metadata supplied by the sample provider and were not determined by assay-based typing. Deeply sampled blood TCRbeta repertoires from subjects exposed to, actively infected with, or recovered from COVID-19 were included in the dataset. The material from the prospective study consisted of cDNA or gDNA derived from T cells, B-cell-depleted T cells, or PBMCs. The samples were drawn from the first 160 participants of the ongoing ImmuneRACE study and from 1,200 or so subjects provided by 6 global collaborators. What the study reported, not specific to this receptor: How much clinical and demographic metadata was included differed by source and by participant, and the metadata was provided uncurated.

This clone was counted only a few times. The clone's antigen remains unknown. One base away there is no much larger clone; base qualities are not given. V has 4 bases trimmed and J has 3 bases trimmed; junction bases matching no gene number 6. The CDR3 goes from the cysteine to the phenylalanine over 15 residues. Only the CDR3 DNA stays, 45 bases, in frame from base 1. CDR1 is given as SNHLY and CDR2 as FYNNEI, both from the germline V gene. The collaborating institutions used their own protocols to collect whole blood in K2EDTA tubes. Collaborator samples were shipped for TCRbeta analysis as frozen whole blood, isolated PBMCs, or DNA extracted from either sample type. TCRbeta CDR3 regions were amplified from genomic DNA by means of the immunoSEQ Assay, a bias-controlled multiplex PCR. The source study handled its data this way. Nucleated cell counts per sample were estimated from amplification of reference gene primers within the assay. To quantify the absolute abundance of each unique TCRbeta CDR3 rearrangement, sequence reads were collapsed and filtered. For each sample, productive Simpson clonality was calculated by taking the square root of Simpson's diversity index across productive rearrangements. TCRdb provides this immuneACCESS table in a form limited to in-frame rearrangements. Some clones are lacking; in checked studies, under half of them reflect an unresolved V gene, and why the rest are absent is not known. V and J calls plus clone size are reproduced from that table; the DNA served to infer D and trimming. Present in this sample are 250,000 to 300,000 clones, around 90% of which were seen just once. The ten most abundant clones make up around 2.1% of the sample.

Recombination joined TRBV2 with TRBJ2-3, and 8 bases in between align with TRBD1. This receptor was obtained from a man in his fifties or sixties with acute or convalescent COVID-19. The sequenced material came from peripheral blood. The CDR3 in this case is CASSVTGGGTDTQYF. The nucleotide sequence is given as TGTGCCAGCAGTGTTACAGGGGGTGGAACAGATACGCAGTATTTT.